This T cell receptor beta chain was captured in a study of low-dose radiotherapy and immunotherapy resistance in tumors. On the study more broadly: Cohort 1 was given 0.5 Gy fractions every 2 weeks, 6.5 Gy in total. The 200 mg/m2 dose of intravenous cyclophosphamide was given every two weeks, one day before radiation and immunotherapy. For four cycles from cycle 1 day 1, patients took 300 mg oral aspirin daily.

The sample's time point: before trial treatment. The patients who were eligible all carried advanced solid tumors that lacked tumor-infiltrating lymphocytes, meaning the tumors were TIL-negative. At least ten counts were recorded for this clonotype. The germline gives CDR1 SGHTA, CDR2 FQGNSA. The CDR3 is made up of 17 amino acids. Germline trimming cut 1 base from V and 4 bases from J; bases unmatched to any gene: 10. Alpha- and beta-chain coverage of first-strand cDNA came from TRAV- and TRBV-specific primers. TCR amplification ran 15 to 25 PCR cycles using constant-region and V-primer adapter primers. TCRdb fed the reads into MiXCR, producing one record per CDR3 protein. Among around 90,000 distinct CDR3 sequences listed, about 20% were seen once.

Specimen: PBMCs, collected before treatment. This chain links TRBV7-2 with TRBJ2-3, with TRBD1 matching over 8 bases. This receptor was obtained from a male donor with prostate cancer. DNA of the CDR3: TGTGCCAGCAGCTTAGATGTGGGTGGACAGGGCGCAGATACGCAGTATTTT. Protein: CASSLDVGGQGADTQYF.